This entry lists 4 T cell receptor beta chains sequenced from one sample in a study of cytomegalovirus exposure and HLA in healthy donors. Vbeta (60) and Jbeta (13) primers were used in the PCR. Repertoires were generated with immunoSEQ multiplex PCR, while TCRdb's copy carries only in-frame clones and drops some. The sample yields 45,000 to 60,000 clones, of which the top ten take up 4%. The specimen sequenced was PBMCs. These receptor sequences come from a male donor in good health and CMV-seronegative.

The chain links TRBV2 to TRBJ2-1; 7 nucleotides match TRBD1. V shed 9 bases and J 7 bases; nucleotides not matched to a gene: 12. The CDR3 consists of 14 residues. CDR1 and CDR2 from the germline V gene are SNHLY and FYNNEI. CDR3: CASPPERGQNEQFF. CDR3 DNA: TGTGCCAGTCCTCCCGAAAGGGGGCAGAATGAGCAGTTCTTC.

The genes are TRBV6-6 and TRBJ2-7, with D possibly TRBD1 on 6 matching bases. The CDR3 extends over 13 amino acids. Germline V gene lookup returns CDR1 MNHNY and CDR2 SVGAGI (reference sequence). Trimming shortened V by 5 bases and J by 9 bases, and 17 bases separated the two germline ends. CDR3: CASSNPDSRAQYF. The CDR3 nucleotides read TGTGCCAGCAGTAATCCGGACAGCCGGGCGCAGTACTTC.

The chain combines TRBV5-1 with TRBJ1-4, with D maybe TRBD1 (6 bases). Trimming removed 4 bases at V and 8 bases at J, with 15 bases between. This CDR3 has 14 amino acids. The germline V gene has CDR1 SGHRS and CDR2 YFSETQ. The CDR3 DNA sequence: TGCGCCAGCAGCCCCGGGGGGGGCAGGGAAAAACTGTTTTTT. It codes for CASSPGGGREKLFF.

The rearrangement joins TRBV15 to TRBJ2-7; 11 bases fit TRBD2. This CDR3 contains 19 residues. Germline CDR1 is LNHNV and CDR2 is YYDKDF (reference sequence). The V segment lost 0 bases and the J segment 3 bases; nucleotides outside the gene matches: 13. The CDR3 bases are TGTGCCACCAGCAGAGAGGGTACAGATCTTACTAGCGGGAGCTACGAGCAGTACTTC. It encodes CATSREGTDLTSGSYEQYF. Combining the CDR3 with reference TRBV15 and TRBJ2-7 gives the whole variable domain DAMVIQNPRYQVTQFGKPVTLSCSQTLNHNVMYWYQQKSSQAPKLLFHYYDKDFNNEADTPDNFQSRRPNTSFCFLDIRSPGLGDTAMYLCATSREGTDLTSGSYEQYFGPGTRLTVT.